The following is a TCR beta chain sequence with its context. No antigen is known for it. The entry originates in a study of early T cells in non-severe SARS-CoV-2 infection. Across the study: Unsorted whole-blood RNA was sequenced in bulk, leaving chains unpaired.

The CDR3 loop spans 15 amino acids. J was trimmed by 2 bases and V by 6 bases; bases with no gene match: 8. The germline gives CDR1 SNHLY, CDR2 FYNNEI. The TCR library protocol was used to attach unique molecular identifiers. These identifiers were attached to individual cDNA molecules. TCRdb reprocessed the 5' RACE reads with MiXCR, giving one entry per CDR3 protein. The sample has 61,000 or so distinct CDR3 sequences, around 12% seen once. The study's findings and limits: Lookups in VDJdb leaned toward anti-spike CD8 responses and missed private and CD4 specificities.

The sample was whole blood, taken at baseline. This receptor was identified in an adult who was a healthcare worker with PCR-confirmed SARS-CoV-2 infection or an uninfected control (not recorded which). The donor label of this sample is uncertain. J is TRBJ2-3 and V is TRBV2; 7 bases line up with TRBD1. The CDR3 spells CASSGLDRHTDTQYF. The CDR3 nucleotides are TGTGCCAGCAGCGGCCTGGACAGGCACACAGATACGCAGTATTTT.